This is a list of T cell receptor beta chains from one sample in a study of neurological immune-mediated disorders. MiXCR, run by TCRdb on the 5' RACE reads, gives a single entry per CDR3 protein. The data contain tens of thousands of distinct CDR3 sequences, 10% to 15% of them singletons. Source material: PBMCs. These receptors were collected from a woman aged 55-70 years with HTLV-1-associated myelopathy (HAM/TSP). CDR3s include the opening cysteine and the closing phenylalanine or tryptophan. D genes are given only for firm matches. Size values are once, few and many counts, or a class for expanded clones, and some rows have none.

TRBV3-1	TRBD2	-	TRBJ2-1	TGTGCCAGCAGCCAAGATAGGGGGACTAGCCCTTACAATGAGCAGTTCTTC	CASSQDRGTSPYNEQFF
TRBV5-6	-	many	TRBJ2-7	TGTGCCAGCAGATCGACAGGGGAGGGCTACGAGCAGTACTTC	CASRSTGEGYEQYF
TRBV25-1	TRBD1	few	TRBJ1-1	TGTGCCTGCAGTGTCGACAGGGACATGAACACTGAAGCTTTCTTT	CACSVDRDMNTEAFF
TRBV20-1	-	many	TRBJ2-1	TGCAGTACCGGTCGGGACCTGAACAATGAGCAGTTCTTC	CSTGRDLNNEQFF
TRBV20-1	TRBD1	many	TRBJ1-3	TGCAGTGCCGTTCAGGGGGCATTCGGAAACACCATATATTTT	CSAVQGAFGNTIYF
TRBV6-2/TRBV6-3	-	many	TRBJ1-1	TGTGCCAGCAGCCGAACCCGGAACACTGAAGCTTTCTTT	CASSRTRNTEAFF
TRBV6-1	TRBD1	-	TRBJ1-5	TGTGCCAGCAGCTGGACAGGGGAAGGCTATCAGCCCCAGCATTTT	CASSWTGEGYQPQHF
TRBV7-3	TRBD1	few	TRBJ1-1	TGTGCCAGCAGCAGAGACCAGGGGGACACTGAAGCTTTCTTT	CASSRDQGDTEAFF
TRBV11-3	TRBD1	many	TRBJ2-6	TGTGCCATCCGGACAGGACCACAGTCTGGGGCCAACGTCCTGACTTTC	CAIRTGPQSGANVLTF
TRBV20-1	TRBD1	-	TRBJ2-5	TGCAGTGCACCTCGGACAGGGAAAGAGACCCAGTACTTC	CSAPRTGKETQYF
TRBV6-2/TRBV6-3	TRBD1	many	TRBJ1-2	TGTGCCAGCAGTTCCATGGACAGGGGCTACTATGGCTACACCTTC	CASSSMDRGYYGYTF
TRBV5-1	-	many	TRBJ2-2	TGCGCCAGCAGCCCGGAAGGCGGTCGTTACACCGGGGAGCTGTTTTTT	CASSPEGGRYTGELFF
TRBV7-9	-	many	TRBJ1-1	TGTGCCAGCAGCTTAGGCAGGGAGGCTTTCTTT	CASSLGREAFF
TRBV27	-	few	TRBJ1-1	TGTGCCAGCAGTTTAATGCAGGGGCAAACTCGAATTGGGACTGAAGCTTTCTTT	CASSLMQGQTRIGTEAFF
TRBV5-5	TRBD1	many	TRBJ2-1	TGTGCCAGCAGCCCACTGACAGGGATCCATGAGCAGTTCTTC	CASSPLTGIHEQFF
TRBV20-1	-	few	TRBJ1-5	TGCAGTGCCCCTGCGGGGTTTAATCAGCCCCAGCATTTT	CSAPAGFNQPQHF
TRBV5-1	TRBD2	many	TRBJ2-2	TGCGCCAGCAGCTTCCAGCGGGAGTATTTCGCGAACACCGGGGAGCTGTTTTTT	CASSFQREYFANTGELFF
TRBV12-3/TRBV12-4	-	many	TRBJ1-4	TGTGCCAGTTCGCAGCGAGTAACTAATGAAAAACTGTTTTTT	CASSQRVTNEKLFF
TRBV5-1	-	many	TRBJ1-1	TGCGCCAGCAGCCTCCGCGGGGACACTGAAGCTTTCTTT	CASSLRGDTEAFF
TRBV5-6	-	many	TRBJ2-2	TGTGCCAGCAGAATTTCCGACAGGATGAGGACCGGGGAGCTGTTTTTT	CASRISDRMRTGELFF
TRBV5-1	-	many	TRBJ2-1	TGCGCCAGCAGCATACAGGGAGTTGGGAACAATGAGCAGTTCTTC	CASSIQGVGNNEQFF
TRBV20-1	-	medium-sized	TRBJ1-5	TGCAGTACTAGAGATGTGGGGGCGAATCAGCCCCAGCATTTT	CSTRDVGANQPQHF
TRBV11-3	-	many	TRBJ1-2	TGTGCCAGCAGCTTTACGAACAGTCCCTATGGCTACACCTTC	CASSFTNSPYGYTF
TRBV7-2	-	many	TRBJ1-3	TGTGCCAGCAGCCCCGTGAAGGTTAACTCTGGAAACACCATATATTTT	CASSPVKVNSGNTIYF
TRBV29-1	-	many	TRBJ2-2	TGCAGCGTTGTGGACGCAAGAAACACCGGGGAGCTGTTTTTT	CSVVDARNTGELFF
TRBV2	-	-	TRBJ2-7	TGTGCCAGCAGTGTCATTTCAGGCTCCTACGAGCAGTACTTC	CASSVISGSYEQYF
TRBV20-1	-	many	TRBJ2-1	TGCAGTGCTAGGTGGGGGGCCTACAATGAGCAGTTCTTC	CSARWGAYNEQFF
TRBV20-1	TRBD2	-	TRBJ2-1	TGCAGCATAGTCAGCGGGAGCGGCGGTGAGCAGTTCTTC	CSIVSGSGGEQFF
TRBV24-1	-	-	TRBJ2-3	TGTGCCACCGGGTCACTTTATACACAGTATTTT	CATGSLYTQYF
TRBV12-5	-	-	TRBJ1-5	TGTGCTAGTGGTCCAGAGACAGGTCCTATCAATCAGCCCCAGCATTTT	CASGPETGPINQPQHF
TRBV20-1	-	many	TRBJ2-7	TGCAGTGCTACAAAGTACCGGGACGAGCAGTACTTC	CSATKYRDEQYF